Below are 28 T cell receptor beta chains sequenced from a single sample in a study of T cells in Graves' hyperthyroidism and ophthalmopathy. TCR beta CDR3 regions were amplified from RNA transcripts. Primed by the HTBI set, a first-round RT-PCR was run on the TCR CDR3. TCRdb recomputed calls from the multiplex PCR reads with MiXCR, one row per CDR3 protein. This table has under 350,000 distinct CDR3 sequences, around 23% appearing once. The sequenced material came from blood. The receptors stem from a woman aged 50 to 65 with Graves' hyperthyroidism.

This clonotype has at least ten counts. The chain joins TRBV10-3 to TRBJ2-1; no reliable D call. Germline-derived CDR1 and CDR2 are ENHRY and SYGVKD. Deletions cut 10 bases from V and 6 bases from J, with 19 bases between. This CDR3 has 14 residues. CDR3 DNA: TGTGCCACCGTAGAAACTGGCCTAACCAATGAGCAGTTCTTC. Translated: CATVETGLTNEQFF.

This clonotype was seen many times. The CDR3 loop reads CASNVVGGNNEQFF. The CDR3 nucleotides read TGTGCCAGCAATGTAGTAGGGGGGAACAATGAGCAGTTCTTC. The genes are TRBV27 and TRBJ2-1; D possibly matches TRBD1 or TRBD2 (6 bases each). The germline gives CDR1 MNHEY, CDR2 SMNVEV (reference sequence). Trimming stripped 7 bases from V and 5 bases from J, with 15 bases between. The CDR3 has 14 amino acids.

The rearrangement links TRBV6-2 or TRBV6-3 to TRBJ2-3; D is uncertain. The V end was cut by 5 bases, the J end by 2 bases, with 8 bases between. The CDR3 runs to 13 residues. Germline V gene lookup returns CDR1 MNHEY and CDR2 SVGEGT. Here the CDR3 DNA reads TGTGCCAGCAGTAGGAGAGCCACAGATACGCAGTATTTT. It codes for CASSRRATDTQYF.

This clonotype was detected ten times or more. For the CDR3, the DNA is TGTGCCAGCTTCCTCGGGGGCGTGAATGAAGCTTTCTTT. Protein: CASFLGGVNEAFF. The rearrangement uses TRBV28 and TRBJ1-1; D possibly corresponds to TRBD1 (6 bases). The CDR3 is 13 residues long. Trimming stripped 8 bases from V and 7 bases from J, with 17 bases between. Germline CDR1 MDHEN, CDR2 SYDVKM. The full variable domain, in which reference TRBV28 and TRBJ1-1 provide the parts outside the CDR3, is DVKVTQSSRYLVKRTGEKVFLECVQDMDHENMFWYRQDPGLGLRLIYFSYDVKMKEKGDIPEGYSVSREKKERFSLILESASTNQTSMYLCASFLGGVNEAFFGQGTRLTVV.

This rearrangement joins TRBV2 to TRBJ1-6, with D unresolved. This CDR3 contains 15 residues. Germline CDR1 reads SNHLY; CDR2 reads FYNNEI. Trimming shortened V by 2 bases and J by 1 base, and 6 bases separated the two germline ends. CDR3 nucleotides: TGTGCCAGCAGTGAATCCCGGTCCTATAATTCACCCCTCCACTTT. Translation gives CASSESRSYNSPLHF.

This clonotype was recorded a few times. The chain is built from TRBV5-6 and TRBJ2-1, with D perhaps matching TRBD1 (6 bases). Germline CDR1 reads SGHDT; CDR2 reads YYEEEE. V was clipped by 1 base and J by 2 bases, with 10 bases between them. The CDR3 sequence is 15 residues long. The CDR3, as DNA: TGTGCCAGCAGCTTGAACAGGGCCCCCTACAATGAGCAGTTCTTC. This codes for CASSLNRAPYNEQFF.

This clonotype was detected ten times or more. CDR3 bases: TGTGCCAGCAGAAAATGGGGCAGGGGCAGCACAGATACGCAGTATTTT. This codes for CASRKWGRGSTDTQYF. The chain links TRBV12-3 or TRBV12-4 to TRBJ2-3, with D possibly being TRBD1 (6 bases). V was clipped by 6 bases and J by 0 bases, with 16 bases between them. This CDR3 has 16 amino acids.

This clonotype came up a few times. V is TRBV6-1 and J is TRBJ2-3, with 8 nucleotides matching TRBD1. Trimming took 7 bases from V and 3 from J; bases not matched to a gene: 3. CDR1 and CDR2 from the germline V gene are MNHNS and SASEGT. The CDR3 contains 13 residues. CDR3 sequence: CASIHRGTDTQYF. The CDR3, as DNA: TGTGCCAGCATTCACAGGGGGACAGATACGCAGTATTTT.

This clonotype was observed a few times. The CDR3 bases are TGTGCCAGCAGACCAGGGACAGGGCGAGTAGCTTTCTTT. Its protein is CASRPGTGRVAFF. The genes are TRBV6-1 and TRBJ1-1, with 9 bases that match TRBD1. Trimming cost V 6 bases and J 10 bases; bases outside gene matches: 9. The germline CDR1 and CDR2 sequences are MNHNS and SASEGT. The CDR3 contains 13 residues.

The chain links TRBV19 to TRBJ1-3; D remains ambiguous. V was trimmed by 9 bases and J by 6 bases, leaving 15 bases between them. Germline assignment: CDR1 LNHDA and CDR2 SQIVND (reference sequence). The CDR3 runs 13 residues. CDR3 region: CASREADENTIYF. The DNA of the CDR3 is TGTGCCAGCCGGGAGGCAGATGAAAACACCATATATTTT.

This chain uses TRBV6-2 or TRBV6-3 with TRBJ2-1; 10 bases match TRBD2. There are 16 residues in the CDR3. Trimming took 6 bases from V and 10 from J; bases not matched to a gene: 15. Germline loops: CDR1 MNHEY, CDR2 SVGEGT. The DNA of the CDR3 is TGTGCCAGCAGGACCCCCTCCGGGACTAGCGACTACGAGCAGTTCTTC. Residues: CASRTPSGTSDYEQFF.

This clonotype was counted a few times. V usage is TRBV6-5 and J usage is TRBJ1-2, with TRBD1 as a possible D gene (5 bases). The CDR3 spans 15 residues. Trimming removed 0 bases at V and 3 bases at J, with 11 bases between. Looked up from germline, CDR1 is MNHEY and CDR2 is SVGAGI. DNA for the CDR3: TGTGCCAGCAGTTACTCGGCAGGGATGGACTATGGCTACACCTTC. Its protein product is CASSYSAGMDYGYTF.

This clonotype was recorded at least ten times. The genes are TRBV5-1 and TRBJ1-3, with no clear D. Looked up from germline, CDR1 is SGHRS and CDR2 is YFSETQ. V was shortened by 4 bases and J by 0 bases, with 8 bases between the two germline ends. The CDR3 runs 14 residues. This chain's CDR3 is CASSRTGSGNTIYF. DNA for the CDR3: TGCGCCAGCAGCCGGACGGGCTCTGGAAACACCATATATTTT.

This clonotype occurred many times. V usage is TRBV5-1 and J usage is TRBJ2-1; 10 bases line up with TRBD2. This CDR3 spans 16 amino acids. Germline assignment: CDR1 SGHRS and CDR2 YFSETQ. The V gene end was trimmed by 3 bases and the J gene end by 7 bases; junction bases not matched to a gene: 10. The CDR3 bases are TGCGCCAGCAGCTCCCGACTAGCGGGCCTATTAAATGAGCAGTTCTTC. Its translation: CASSSRLAGLLNEQFF.

This clonotype has at least ten counts. This chain links TRBV12-3 or TRBV12-4 with TRBJ1-2; 7 bases match TRBD1. The CDR3 length is 12 residues. V lost 7 bases, J lost 4 bases, and 3 bases stayed unmatched. The CDR3 DNA follows: TGTGCCAGCACCGAGGGGGCCTATGGCTACACCTTC. This gives the protein CASTEGAYGYTF.

CDR3 loop: CATSRELGSDTQYF. CDR3 DNA sequence: TGTGCCACCAGCAGAGAGCTTGGGTCAGATACGCAGTATTTT. V gene TRBV15 combines with J gene TRBJ2-3; unclear D gene. CDR3 length: 14 residues. V lost 0 bases, J lost 4 bases, and 8 bases lay in between. Germline V lookup: CDR1 LNHNV, CDR2 YYDKDF (reference sequence).

This clonotype was picked up many times. This chain uses TRBV27 with TRBJ1-2; the D is unclear. CDR1 is MNHEY, CDR2 SMNVEV, per germline (reference sequence). Trimming removed 2 bases from V and 4 bases from J, with 11 bases in between. The CDR3 sequence is 14 residues long. CDR3 amino acids: CASSLKAEGYGYTF. The CDR3 nucleotides are TGTGCCAGCAGTTTAAAGGCAGAGGGCTATGGCTACACCTTC.

This clonotype was counted between two and nine times. The rearrangement uses TRBV19 and TRBJ2-4; no firm D call. The CDR3 spans 14 residues. CDR1 LNHDA and CDR2 SQIVND come from the germline V gene (reference sequence). V was pared by 7 bases and J by 2 bases, with 12 bases between. The CDR3 nucleotides are TGTGCCAGTACCCCGCCAGAAACCAAAAACATTCAGTACTTC. It encodes CASTPPETKNIQYF.

The rearrangement uses TRBV2 and TRBJ1-5; no definite D call. This CDR3 has 15 residues. The germline V gene encodes CDR1 SNHLY and CDR2 FYNNEI. V was trimmed by 7 bases and J by 1 base, leaving 14 bases between them. This CDR3 is CASILGGQSNQPQHF. CDR3 in DNA: TGTGCCAGCATTTTAGGAGGGCAGAGCAATCAGCCCCAGCATTTT. Full variable domain (remainder filled in from reference TRBV2 and TRBJ1-5): EPEVTQTPSHQVTQMGQEVILRCVPISNHLYFYWYRQILGQKVEFLVSFYNNEISEKSEIFDDQFSVERPDGSNFTLKIRSTKLEDSAMYFCASILGGQSNQPQHFGDGTRLSIL.

This clonotype was detected ten times or more. The chain carries TRBV27 and TRBJ2-2, with 13 bases aligning to TRBD2. V shed 2 bases and J 7 bases; nucleotides not matched to a gene: 4. Germline lookup yields CDR1 MNHEY and CDR2 SMNVEV (reference sequence). The CDR3 length is 16 residues. CDR3 nucleotides: TGTGCCAGCAGTTTAAGGACTAGCGGGAGTGGCGGGGAGCTGTTTTTT. It specifies CASSLRTSGSGGELFF.

In this sample, this clonotype turned up many times. The J gene is TRBJ1-6, the V gene TRBV5-1; tentatively, D is TRBD1 (6 bases). The germline V gene has CDR1 SGHRS and CDR2 YFSETQ. The V and J ends lost 4 bases and 7 bases respectively, with 9 bases between them. The CDR3 consists of 13 residues. CDR3 protein: CASSRDTNSPLHF. Written as DNA, the CDR3 is TGCGCCAGCAGCCGGGACACCAATTCACCCCTCCACTTT.

The sample holds many counts of this clonotype. The chain joins TRBV11-2 to TRBJ2-7, with D perhaps TRBD1 or TRBD2 (5 bases each). The CDR3 contains 15 residues. V dropped 1 base and J dropped 2 bases, with 12 bases sitting between them. Germline V lookup: CDR1 SGHAT, CDR2 FQNNGV. CDR3 DNA: TGTGCCAGCAGCTTAGCGGGGCAGGTAGCCTACGAGCAGTACTTC. Protein: CASSLAGQVAYEQYF. The full variable domain, rest sourced from reference TRBV11-2 and TRBJ2-7, is EAGVAQSPRYKIIEKRQSVAFWCNPISGHATLYWYQQILGQGPKLLIQFQNNGVVDDSQLPKDRFSAERLKGVDSTLKIQPAKLEDSAVYLCASSLAGQVAYEQYFGPGTRLTVT.

This clonotype has a count of ten or more. The DNA for the CDR3 is TGTGCCAGCAGCTTTGCAGGGAGGAACACTGAAGCTTTCTTT. Its protein product is CASSFAGRNTEAFF. The chain couples TRBV5-6 to TRBJ1-1, with D possibly TRBD1 on 5 matching bases. Germline V gene lookup returns CDR1 SGHDT and CDR2 YYEEEE. CDR3 length: 14 residues. Trimming removed 2 bases from V and 1 base from J, with 9 bases in between.

In its sample, this clonotype was seen a few times. The V gene is TRBV7-3, the J gene TRBJ2-1; 14 bases map to TRBD2. J was trimmed by 7 bases and V by 5 bases; bases with no gene match: 4. CDR1 and CDR2 from the germline V gene are SGHTA and FQGTGA. This CDR3 is built from 15 residues. The CDR3 coding sequence is TGTGCCAGCAGCAAGACTAGCGGGGGGGCAAATGAGCAGTTCTTC. Translating gives CASSKTSGGANEQFF. The complete variable domain, with remaining parts taken from reference TRBV7-3 and TRBJ2-1, reads GAGVSQTPSNKVTEKGKYVELRCDPISGHTALYWYRQSLGQGPEFLIYFQGTGAADDSGLPNDRFFAVRPEGSVSTLKIQRTERGDSAVYLCASSKTSGGANEQFFGPGTRLTVL.

This clonotype was recorded only once. This rearrangement joins TRBV3-1 to TRBJ2-7, with 9 bases aligning to TRBD2. The germline CDR1 and CDR2 sequences are LGHDT and YNNKEL (reference sequence). J lost 2 bases, V lost 4 bases, and 9 bases had no gene match. The CDR3 length is 16 residues. The DNA of the CDR3 is TGTGCCAGCAGCCTTTGGGGTAGCGGGAGCACCTACGAGCAGTACTTC. Its protein is CASSLWGSGSTYEQYF.

The rearrangement joins TRBV7-3 to TRBJ2-7; TRBD1 agrees at 7 bases. This CDR3 comprises 15 residues. CDR1 and CDR2 (germline): SGHTA, FQGTGA. The ends lost 5 bases at V and 7 bases at J; junction bases unmatched: 14. DNA of the CDR3: TGTGCCAGCAGCCTCACAGGGGAGAGGTATAGTGAGCAGTACTTC. Its protein product is CASSLTGERYSEQYF.

In this sample, this clonotype turned up many times. The V call is TRBV20-1, the J call TRBJ2-3; 12 bases fit TRBD2. The CDR3 runs 16 residues. The J segment lost 9 bases and the V segment lost 7 bases, leaving 17 bases of the junction unmatched. The germline gives CDR1 DFQATT, CDR2 SNEGSKA (reference sequence). CDR3 amino acids: CSVRPPSGGASWTQYF. The CDR3 DNA is TGCAGTGTTCGTCCCCCTAGCGGGGGGGCCAGTTGGACGCAGTATTTT.

Many counts were recorded for this clonotype. This chain joins TRBV6-1 and TRBJ2-2; the D gene is possibly TRBD2 (5 bases). V lost 7 bases and J 5 bases, leaving 11 bases between the germline ends. This CDR3 has 13 amino acids. In germline, CDR1 is MNHNS, CDR2 SASEGT. CDR3 sequence reads: CASTTGVTGELFF. The CDR3 nucleotides read TGTGCCAGCACTACCGGGGTGACCGGGGAGCTGTTTTTT.